The 9 T cell receptor beta chains presented below share a single source sample, sequenced in a study of CD8+ T cells in alopecia areata. cDNA reverse transcribed from extracted RNA served as the sequencing template. Repertoires were generated with immunoSEQ multiplex PCR, while TCRdb's copy carries only in-frame clones and drops some. The repertoire holds 220,000 or so clones, 57% seen once, with over 0.4% in the top ten. This sample comprised CD4+ T cells sorted from blood, obtained at week 0. The source of these receptors is a human donor with alopecia areata.

This chain uses TRBV29-1 with TRBJ1-2, with no clear D. Germline V gives CDR1 SQVTM, CDR2 ANQGSEA. There are 14 residues in the CDR3. V shed 3 bases and J shed 4 bases, with 15 bases lying between them. CDR3: CSVDRAANVYGYTF. CDR3 coding DNA: TGCAGCGTTGATAGGGCCGCAAACGTCTATGGCTACACCTTC.

The CDR3 sequence: CAWSELAGNTIYF. The CDR3 coding sequence is TGTGCCTGGAGTGAGTTGGCTGGAAACACCATATATTTT. The chain links TRBV30 to TRBJ1-3; no clear D gene. The CDR3 has 13 residues. Germline values: CDR1 GTSNPN, CDR2 SVGIG (reference sequence). With 1 base removed from V and 2 bases from J, the gap between germline ends came to 6 bases.

CDR3 bases: TGTGCCAGCAGTTTATCTAGCGGGAGGATCCTAAGGGAGCAGTACTTC. Its translation is CASSLSSGRILREQYF. This rearrangement joins TRBV28 to TRBJ2-7; 11 bases are a match to TRBD2. The CDR3 sequence is 16 residues long. Unmatched junction bases numbered 9, after V lost 1 base and J lost 7 bases. CDR1 is MDHEN, CDR2 SYDVKM, per germline.

The chain carries TRBV29-1 and TRBJ2-1; possibly TRBD2 for D (6 bases). Germline lookup yields CDR1 SQVTM and CDR2 ANQGSEA. The CDR3 runs to 13 residues. V was cut by 3 bases and J by 4 bases, with 10 bases left in between. This CDR3 reads CSVDPGLYNEQFF. The CDR3 coding sequence is TGCAGCGTTGACCCGGGACTTTACAATGAGCAGTTCTTC.

The table lists this clone with many counts. The gene calls are TRBV14 and TRBJ2-2, with TRBD1 matching 7 bases. Per germline, CDR1 SGHDN and CDR2 FVKESK. V dropped 2 bases and J dropped 8; count of bases not matched to a gene: 8. The CDR3 is 15 residues long. As DNA, the CDR3 is TGTGCCAGCAGCCAATCTAAGGGGGCGATTGGGGAGCTGTTTTTT. This sequence encodes CASSQSKGAIGELFF.

The V gene is TRBV30, the J gene TRBJ2-2; D call uncertain. V lost 1 base and J lost 2, with 11 bases in between. The CDR3 is 15 amino acids. Germline V CDR1 and CDR2: GTSNPN, SVGIG (reference sequence). The CDR3 sequence is CAWSAGPANTGELFF. As DNA, the CDR3 is TGTGCCTGGAGTGCCGGGCCGGCCAACACCGGGGAGCTGTTTTTT.

The chain recombines TRBV6-5 with TRBJ2-7, with 8 bases matching TRBD1. With 0 bases clipped from V and 2 bases from J, the junction kept 0 bases outside the gene matches. Germline V gene sequence: CDR1 MNHEY, CDR2 SVGAGI. The CDR3 is 14 residues long. The DNA of the CDR3 is TGTGCCAGCAGTTACTCGACAGGGGCCTACGAGCAGTACTTC. Its protein is CASSYSTGAYEQYF.

V and J are TRBV2 and TRBJ1-1; weak D call: TRBD1 (6 bases). Germline V gene data show CDR1 as SNHLY and CDR2 as FYNNEI. The CDR3 has 12 residues. The germline V and J ends were trimmed by 7 bases and 7 bases, with 13 bases remaining between them. The CDR3 nucleotides read TGTGCCAGCAATCCACAGGGTGGTGAAGCTTTCTTT. It is translated as CASNPQGGEAFF.

This clone was observed a handful of times. The sample has other DNA sequences that encode this CDR3 too. The chain employs TRBV7-9 and TRBJ1-1; no firm D call. V was shortened by 6 bases and J by 0 bases, with 5 bases between the two germline ends. The CDR3 totals 12 residues. CDR1 SEHNR and CDR2 FQNEAQ come from the germline V gene (reference sequence). CDR3 nucleotide sequence: TGTGCCAGCAGTTTAATGAACACTGAAGCTTTCTTT. This translates into CASSLMNTEAFF.